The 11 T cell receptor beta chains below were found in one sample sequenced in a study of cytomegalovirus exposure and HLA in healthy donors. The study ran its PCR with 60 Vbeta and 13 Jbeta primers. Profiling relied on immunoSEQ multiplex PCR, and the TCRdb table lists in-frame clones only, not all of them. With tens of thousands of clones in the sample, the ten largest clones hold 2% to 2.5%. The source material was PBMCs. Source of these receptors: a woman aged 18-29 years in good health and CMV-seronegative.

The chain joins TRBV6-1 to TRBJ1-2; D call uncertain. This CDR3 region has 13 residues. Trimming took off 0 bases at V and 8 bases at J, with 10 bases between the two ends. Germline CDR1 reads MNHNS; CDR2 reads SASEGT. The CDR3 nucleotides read TGTGCCAGCAGTGAAGCTGGAGGGCTCGGCTACACCTTC. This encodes CASSEAGGLGYTF.

CDR3 DNA sequence: TGTGCCAGCAAGGGCGGAGGCCCTTCGGGAAACATTCAGTACTTC. As protein: CASKGGGPSGNIQYF. The chain combines TRBV5-4 with TRBJ2-4, with a tentative D call TRBD2 (5 bases). The germline CDR1 and CDR2 sequences are SGHNT and YYREEE (reference sequence). The CDR3 covers 15 residues. V lost 6 bases and J lost 6, with 19 bases in between.

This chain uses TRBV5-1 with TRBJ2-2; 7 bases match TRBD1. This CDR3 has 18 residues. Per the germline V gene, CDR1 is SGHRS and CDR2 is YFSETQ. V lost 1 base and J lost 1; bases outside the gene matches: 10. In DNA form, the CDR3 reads TGCGCCAGCAGCTTGAGGCCACAGACAGGGCTGAACACCGGGGAGCTGTTTTTT. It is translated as CASSLRPQTGLNTGELFF.

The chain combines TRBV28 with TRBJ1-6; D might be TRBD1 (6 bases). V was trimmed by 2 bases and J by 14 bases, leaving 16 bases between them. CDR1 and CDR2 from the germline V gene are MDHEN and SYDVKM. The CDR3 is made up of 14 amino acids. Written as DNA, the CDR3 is TGTGCCAGCAGTTTACGGACAGCGGACGAATCCCTCCACTTT. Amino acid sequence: CASSLRTADESLHF. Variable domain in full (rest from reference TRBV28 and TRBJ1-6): DVKVTQSSRYLVKRTGEKVFLECVQDMDHENMFWYRQDPGLGLRLIYFSYDVKMKEKGDIPEGYSVSREKKERFSLILESASTNQTSMYLCASSLRTADESLHFGNGTRLTVT.

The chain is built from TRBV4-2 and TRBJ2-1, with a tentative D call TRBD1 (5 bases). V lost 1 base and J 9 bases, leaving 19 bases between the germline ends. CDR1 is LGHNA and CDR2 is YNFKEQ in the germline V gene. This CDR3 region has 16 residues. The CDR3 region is CASSQVQAEGAVEQFF. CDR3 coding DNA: TGTGCCAGCAGCCAAGTACAGGCCGAAGGCGCGGTTGAGCAGTTCTTC.

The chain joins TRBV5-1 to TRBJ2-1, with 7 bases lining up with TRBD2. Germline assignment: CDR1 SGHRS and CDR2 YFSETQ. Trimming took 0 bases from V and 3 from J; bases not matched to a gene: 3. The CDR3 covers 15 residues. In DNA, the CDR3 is TGCGCCAGCAGCTTGGGCGGGAGTATCTACAATGAGCAGTTCTTC. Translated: CASSLGGSIYNEQFF. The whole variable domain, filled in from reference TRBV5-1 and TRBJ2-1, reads KAGVTQTPRYLIKTRGQQVTLSCSPISGHRSVSWYQQTPGQGLQFLFEYFSETQRNKGNFPGRFSGRQFSNSRSEMNVSTLELGDSALYLCASSLGGSIYNEQFFGPGTRLTVL.

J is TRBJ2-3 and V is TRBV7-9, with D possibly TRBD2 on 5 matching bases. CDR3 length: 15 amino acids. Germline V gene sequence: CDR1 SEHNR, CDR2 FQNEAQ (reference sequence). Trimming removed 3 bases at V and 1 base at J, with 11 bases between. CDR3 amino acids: CASSLGGAGTDTQYF. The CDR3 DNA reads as TGTGCCAGCAGCTTGGGTGGAGCGGGCACAGATACGCAGTATTTT.

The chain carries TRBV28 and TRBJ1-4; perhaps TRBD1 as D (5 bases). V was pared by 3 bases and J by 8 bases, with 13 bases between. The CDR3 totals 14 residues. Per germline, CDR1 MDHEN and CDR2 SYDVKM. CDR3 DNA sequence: TGTGCCAGCAGTTTGGGTCAGGGCTTGGAAAAACTGTTTTTT. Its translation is CASSLGQGLEKLFF. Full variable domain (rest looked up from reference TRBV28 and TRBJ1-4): DVKVTQSSRYLVKRTGEKVFLECVQDMDHENMFWYRQDPGLGLRLIYFSYDVKMKEKGDIPEGYSVSREKKERFSLILESASTNQTSMYLCASSLGQGLEKLFFGSGTQLSVL.

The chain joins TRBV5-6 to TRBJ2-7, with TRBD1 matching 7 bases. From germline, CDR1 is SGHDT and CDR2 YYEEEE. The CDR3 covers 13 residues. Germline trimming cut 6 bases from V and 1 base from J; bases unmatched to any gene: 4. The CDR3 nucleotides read TGTGCCAGCATGGGACAGACTTCCTACGAGCAGTACTTC. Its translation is CASMGQTSYEQYF.

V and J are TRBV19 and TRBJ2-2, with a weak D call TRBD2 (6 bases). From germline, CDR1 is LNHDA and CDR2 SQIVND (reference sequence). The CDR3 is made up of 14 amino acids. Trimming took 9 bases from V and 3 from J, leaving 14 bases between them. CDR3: CASQPSGDTGELFF. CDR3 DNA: TGTGCCAGCCAACCATCGGGAGACACCGGGGAGCTGTTTTTT. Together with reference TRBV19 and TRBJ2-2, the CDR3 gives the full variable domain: DGGITQSPKYLFRKEGQNVTLSCEQNLNHDAMYWYRQDPGQGLRLIYYSQIVNDFQKGDIAEGYSVSREKKESFPLTVTSAQKNPTAFYLCASQPSGDTGELFFGEGSRLTVL.

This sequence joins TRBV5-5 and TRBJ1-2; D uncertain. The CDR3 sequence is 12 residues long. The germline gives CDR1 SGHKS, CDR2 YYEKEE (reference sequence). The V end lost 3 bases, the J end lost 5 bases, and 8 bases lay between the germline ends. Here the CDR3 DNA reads TGTGCCAGCAGCTCCTTTTTGTATGGCTACACCTTC. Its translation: CASSSFLYGYTF. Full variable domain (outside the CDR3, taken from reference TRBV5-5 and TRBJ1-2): DAGVTQSPTHLIKTRGQQVTLRCSPISGHKSVSWYQQVLGQGPQFIFQYYEKEERGRGNFPDRFSARQFPNYSSELNVNALLLGDSALYLCASSSFLYGYTFGSGTRLTVV.